The sample holds many counts of the clone carrying this T cell receptor (beta chain). This sample is drawn from a study of T cells in Graves' hyperthyroidism and ophthalmopathy. Amplification of TCR beta CDR3 regions was performed using RNA transcripts as template. HTBI primers were employed in a first-round RT-PCR of the TCR CDR3. A single record per CDR3 protein comes from TCRdb applying MiXCR to the multiplex PCR reads. The data contain approximately 40,000 distinct CDR3 sequences, 50% to 55% of them singletons. The germline CDR1 and CDR2 sequences are KGHSH and LQKENI. The CDR3 runs 16 residues. V was clipped by 8 bases and J by 7 bases, with 24 bases between them.

Input material: blood. The chain is built from TRBV18 and TRBJ2-1, with a tentative D call TRBD2 (6 bases). The clonotype comes from a man aged 35 to 55 with Graves' ophthalmopathy. This chain's CDR3 is CASHLLQVVAVNEQFF. The CDR3 DNA reads as TGTGCCAGCCACCTATTACAGGTGGTAGCGGTAAATGAGCAGTTCTTC.